Sequencing of this T cell receptor (beta chain) was carried out in a study of resident and recirculating memory T cells in vitiligo. Method: immunoSEQ multiplex PCR; TCRdb's copy keeps in-frame clones and lacks some. Of around 70,000 clones listed, 90% to 95% are singletons. Germline V CDR1 and CDR2: LGHNA, YNFKEQ. The CDR3 length is 19 residues. V lost 1 base to trimming and J lost 0 bases; unmatched junction nucleotides: 8. The specimen was blood. This TCR derives from a male donor with vitiligo. The chain combines TRBV4-2 with TRBJ2-3; 12 nucleotides agree with TRBD2. CDR3 sequence (DNA): TGTGCCAGCAGCCAAGGGAAGACTAGCGGGGGTTTTAGCACAGATACGCAGTATTTT. Protein sequence: CASSQGKTSGGFSTDTQYF.